What follows are 20 T cell receptor beta chains derived from one specimen sequenced in a study of blood T cell repertoires in COVID-19. Method: immunoSEQ multiplex PCR; TCRdb's copy keeps in-frame clones and lacks some. The sample carries 120,000 or so clones, 80% recorded once. The sequencing input was peripheral blood. The receptors come from a human donor in a cohort sampled during active COVID-19.

This sequence joins TRBV28 and TRBJ1-5; D is unresolved. CDR3 size: 13 residues. In germline, CDR1 is MDHEN, CDR2 SYDVKM. Deletions cut 3 bases from V and 4 bases from J, with 7 bases between. CDR3 sequence: CASSFPSNQPQHF. CDR3 in DNA: TGTGCCAGCAGTTTCCCTTCGAATCAGCCCCAGCATTTT. Supplemented by reference TRBV28 and TRBJ1-5, the full variable domain reads DVKVTQSSRYLVKRTGEKVFLECVQDMDHENMFWYRQDPGLGLRLIYFSYDVKMKEKGDIPEGYSVSREKKERFSLILESASTNQTSMYLCASSFPSNQPQHFGDGTRLSIL.

This chain links TRBV21-1 with TRBJ1-6; whether TRBD1, the table's D call, matches the DNA was not checked. TRBV21-1 is designated a pseudogene. The CDR3 has 13 residues. The CDR3 DNA follows: TGTGCCAACAAGACATTGCTCAATTCACCCCTCCACTTT. It encodes CANKTLLNSPLHF.

CDR3 sequence: CASSPRGGGNTIYF. CDR3 nucleotides: TGTGCCAGCAGTCCACGGGGAGGGGGGAACACCATATATTTT. V gene TRBV28 combines with J gene TRBJ1-3; maybe TRBD1 (6 bases). This CDR3 is 14 amino acids long. V dropped 5 bases and J dropped 7 bases, with 15 bases sitting between them. From germline, CDR1 is MDHEN and CDR2 SYDVKM.

This chain uses TRBV5-1 with TRBJ1-1, with TRBD1 identical over 7 bases. Trimming took 2 bases from V and 0 from J; bases not matched to a gene: 4. This CDR3 is 15 amino acids long. Germline CDR1 is SGHRS and CDR2 is YFSETQ. The CDR3 region has the DNA TGCGCCAGCAGCTTCGGGACAGTTCTGAACACTGAAGCTTTCTTT. It is translated as CASSFGTVLNTEAFF.

There are a few counts of this clone. This chain links TRBV6-2 or TRBV6-3 with TRBJ1-2; D not resolved. CDR3 size: 13 residues. V was shortened by 2 bases and J by 4 bases, with 8 bases between the two germline ends. Germline CDR1 MNHEY, CDR2 SVGEGT. The CDR3 region is CASSYLKPYGYTF. For the CDR3, the DNA is TGTGCCAGCAGTTACCTTAAGCCCTATGGCTACACCTTC.

The chain uses TRBV28 and TRBJ2-1; a weak D match, TRBD1 (5 bases). The CDR3 extends over 13 amino acids. Germline V gene lookup returns CDR1 MDHEN and CDR2 SYDVKM. The ends were cut back, 7 bases at V and 7 bases at J, with 14 bases in the middle. CDR3 loop: CASTQGVWNEQFF. DNA of the CDR3: TGTGCCAGCACCCAAGGGGTCTGGAATGAGCAGTTCTTC.

V usage is TRBV27 and J usage is TRBJ2-1; TRBD2 might be the D (6 bases). Germline V gene sequence: CDR1 MNHEY, CDR2 SMNVEV (reference sequence). Trimming removed 8 bases at V and 2 bases at J, with 19 bases between. The CDR3 sequence is 16 residues long. DNA for the CDR3: TGTGCCAGCTACCCGGCCGGGTGGGGGGCCTACAATGAGCAGTTCTTC. This translates into CASYPAGWGAYNEQFF.

The rearrangement uses TRBV20-1 and TRBJ1-5; possibly TRBD1 for D (5 bases). The CDR3 length is 11 residues. CDR1 is DFQATT, CDR2 SNEGSKA, per germline (reference sequence). The germline V and J ends were trimmed by 7 bases and 3 bases, with 7 bases remaining between them. The CDR3 reads CSGGDNQPQHF. The CDR3 DNA reads as TGCAGTGGGGGGGACAATCAGCCCCAGCATTTT.

The chain has TRBV20-1 and TRBJ2-3, with D perhaps matching TRBD1 (5 bases). This CDR3 has 14 amino acids. Per germline, CDR1 DFQATT and CDR2 SNEGSKA (reference sequence). V dropped 3 bases and J dropped 4 bases, with 14 bases sitting between them. CDR3 nucleotide sequence: TGCAGTGCTAGTCTCAGGGTTCGCGCAGATACGCAGTATTTT. Translated: CSASLRVRADTQYF.

This rearrangement joins TRBV3-1 (or the pseudogene TRBV3-2) to TRBJ2-1; D not certain. In germline, CDR1 is LGHDT, CDR2 YNNKEL (reference sequence). The CDR3 is 12 amino acids. Trimming pared 1 base from V and 8 bases from J, leaving 6 bases between. The CDR3 sequence: CASSQARDEQFF. The DNA of the CDR3 is TGTGCCAGCAGCCAAGCCCGAGATGAGCAGTTCTTC.

The CDR3 here is CASSRELSRGVRNSPLHF. In DNA, the CDR3 is TGCGCCAGCAGCCGAGAACTCTCTCGGGGGGTTAGAAATTCACCCCTCCACTTT. The V gene is TRBV4-1, the J gene TRBJ1-6; D may be TRBD1 (5 bases). CDR3 length equals 18 residues. CDR1 MGHRA and CDR2 YSYEKL come from the germline V gene. V lost 4 bases to trimming and J lost 7 bases, with 23 bases between them.

This clone was seen once. The chain combines TRBV19 with TRBJ1-5; 8 positions agree with TRBD1. The CDR3 covers 14 residues. Trimming removed 7 bases from V and 2 bases from J; junction bases left unmatched: 4. The germline gives CDR1 LNHDA, CDR2 SQIVND (reference sequence). The CDR3 nucleotides are TGTGCCAGTATGGCGGACAGGGGCAATCAGCCCCAGCATTTT. Its translation is CASMADRGNQPQHF. The whole variable domain, filled in from reference TRBV19 and TRBJ1-5, reads DGGITQSPKYLFRKEGQNVTLSCEQNLNHDAMYWYRQDPGQGLRLIYYSQIVNDFQKGDIAEGYSVSREKKESFPLTVTSAQKNPTAFYLCASMADRGNQPQHFGDGTRLSIL.

This chain links TRBV5-1 with TRBJ1-1, with D perhaps TRBD1 (6 bases). This CDR3 contains 13 residues. The germline gives CDR1 SGHRS, CDR2 YFSETQ. V dropped 5 bases and J dropped 5 bases, with 13 bases sitting between them. The CDR3 here is CASRPGGQTEAFF. As DNA, the CDR3 is TGCGCCAGCAGGCCGGGGGGCCAGACTGAAGCTTTCTTT.

The rearrangement uses TRBV19 and TRBJ1-5, with D perhaps TRBD1 (6 bases). V lost 9 bases and J lost 2, with 11 bases in between. The CDR3 contains 13 residues. Germline loops: CDR1 LNHDA, CDR2 SQIVND (reference sequence). The CDR3 nucleotides read TGTGCCAGCCAACAGGGCCGCAATCAGCCCCAGCATTTT. It specifies CASQQGRNQPQHF.

The chain combines TRBV7-8 with TRBJ1-5, with 7 bases aligning to TRBD1. V gave up 5 bases and J gave up 6 bases; unmatched junction bases: 13. Germline CDR1 is SGHVS and CDR2 is FQNEAQ. The CDR3 is 16 amino acids. The CDR3 DNA sequence: TGTGCCAGCAGCCTAAATGACAGGGATGCGGGTCAGCCCCAGCATTTT. Protein product: CASSLNDRDAGQPQHF.

This clone was found a few times. V and J are TRBV7-2 and TRBJ1-2, with 7 bases that match TRBD1. V dropped 1 base and J dropped 6; count of bases not matched to a gene: 5. The CDR3 extends over 14 amino acids. The germline CDR1 and CDR2 sequences are SGHTA and FQGNSA. In DNA form, the CDR3 reads TGTGCCAGCAGCTTAGGAATAGGGGGCGATGGCTACACCTTC. This gives the protein CASSLGIGGDGYTF.

V and J are TRBV19 and TRBJ1-5, with TRBD1 matching 8 bases. Looked up from germline, CDR1 is LNHDA and CDR2 is SQIVND (reference sequence). The CDR3 extends over 16 amino acids. V trimming: 4 bases; J trimming: 2 bases; junction bases outside the gene matches: 7. The CDR3 DNA reads TGTGCCAGTAGTACTCAGGGGGCTAGCGGCAATCAGCCCCAGCATTTT. Its protein is CASSTQGASGNQPQHF.

The CDR3 reads CASSPGQGRNEKLFF. CDR3 sequence (DNA): TGTGCCAGCAGCCCCGGACAGGGAAGGAATGAAAAACTGTTTTTT. This chain connects TRBV7-9 to TRBJ1-4, with 8 bases fitting TRBD1. Per germline, CDR1 SEHNR and CDR2 FQNEAQ (reference sequence). The length of the CDR3 is 15 residues. Germline trimming cut 5 bases from V and 5 bases from J; bases unmatched to any gene: 7. Combining the CDR3 with reference TRBV7-9 and TRBJ1-4 gives the whole variable domain DTGVSQNPRHKITKRGQNVTFRCDPISEHNRLYWYRQTLGQGPEFLTYFQNEAQLEKSRLLSDRFSAERPKGSFSTLEIQRTEQGDSAMYLCASSPGQGRNEKLFFGSGTQLSVL.

This clone was found a few times. V gene TRBV6-2 or TRBV6-3 combines with J gene TRBJ2-2; D unresolved. CDR1 is MNHEY, CDR2 SVGEGT, per germline. Between the trimmed V and J ends, which lost 2 bases and 6 bases, there was a span of 13 bases. CDR3 length equals 15 residues. The CDR3 sequence: CASSYAIMTSGELFF. CDR3 sequence (DNA): TGTGCCAGCAGTTACGCCATAATGACTTCCGGGGAGCTGTTTTTT.

This chain uses TRBV5-6 with TRBJ1-2, with 8 bases matching TRBD1. The CDR3 is 14 amino acids. Germline V gene lookup returns CDR1 SGHDT and CDR2 YYEEEE. The junction had 7 bases not matched to a gene; V was cut back by 0 bases and J by 9 bases. CDR3 residues: CASSLGPGQASYTF. The CDR3 DNA reads TGTGCCAGCAGCTTGGGGCCGGGACAGGCCAGCTACACCTTC.